This TCR beta chain was documented in a study of cytomegalovirus exposure and HLA in healthy donors (dated by TCRdb to 2016 to 2017). Concerning the study at large: An earlier analysis of 587 of the donors reported over 250 Gb of sequence data and 117 million unique TCR beta sequences obtained from about 200 million T cells. An early release covering roughly 600 HLA-typed donors comprised around 300 gigabases of sequencing data and tens of millions of unique TCR sequences. The genetic ancestry cluster associated with self-reported Caucasian donors included 81% of the 398 genotyped donors. The study aimed to test whether cataloging public T cell receptors could reveal signatures of past pathogen exposure. The study used immunosequencing to profile the T cell repertoires of several hundred subjects and linked those repertoires to cytomegalovirus serostatus. A separate validation cohort of roughly 130 different subjects was used in addition to the 666-subject first cohort. To predict cytomegalovirus infection status, the study brought together high-throughput TCR immunosequencing, statistical association of individual TCRs with disease status, and machine learning. A later analysis re-analyzed previously published TCR beta repertoires from roughly 600 donors and added high-resolution HLA genotyping to study TCR occurrence patterns. The later analysis used no new phenotypic data to find candidate immune exposures, relying instead on TCR beta sequences and their occurrence across donors. In an earlier analysis of roughly 600 of the donors, high-throughput TCR beta sequencing was used to judge whether each TCR beta V gene segment behaved as functional or pseudogenic. Donor age, sex, ethnicity and CMV serostatus were collected together with the repertoire data. Genome-wide SNP genotypes for about 55% of the roughly 670 donors were used in a later genetic analysis, which treated that subset as a discovery cohort. Every discovery cohort repertoire had been produced on one sequencing platform. HLA typing covered class I and class II loci at four-digit resolution. Typing coverage differed by locus: A, B, C, DRB1 and DQB1 were typed in about 620-640 donors, DQA1 in about 560, DPA1 in some 600, and DPB1 in about 450. Roughly five DR-DQ haplotypes were handled as single units for association and clustering, since linkage in the cohort was strong. Across under 500 genotyped donors of the cohort, an average of approximately 200,000 unique TCR beta nucleotide sequences per donor were sequenced, and roughly a sixth of those sequences were non-productive. General findings and caveats noted by the study authors: The only immune exposure information available for the cohort was CMV serostatus. Linkage disequilibrium might explain the correlated functional status among segregating V segments, but an unknown experimental factor could not be ruled out. In a later analysis, most CMV-associated TCR beta chains were found to appear HLA-restricted, with HLA associations seemingly driven largely by CMV exposure. The classifier was reported to diagnose cytomegalovirus status with high specificity and sensitivity in both the original and validation cohorts. It was suggested by the authors that the approach could potentially be generalized to other disease states and immunological phenotypes. Some IMGT-functional V segments, including TRBV6-2 and TRBV6-3, could not be distinguished by the 87-base-pair reads and were therefore excluded. In the study, about 150 TCR beta chains were listed as associated with cytomegalovirus. In a later analysis, HLA-associated TCR beta chains were found to be more clonally expanded and to have lower generation probabilities than equally common non-associated chains. Because counts were too low, more than 15 rarely observed V segments, including chromosome 9 orphons, were left out of the earlier analysis of 587 of the donors. While some public TCRs were present in many individuals, most TCR sequences turned up only very rarely across donors. HLA typing was unavailable for some donors at each locus, so association tests used only the typed subset. A cluster of highly shared sequence variants was judged likely to represent a technical artifact of the sequencing pipeline. In vitro tests confirmed that three of the cytomegalovirus-associated TCR beta chains recognize cytomegalovirus antigens. A later genetic analysis associated a missense DCLRE1C variant with V-gene and J-gene trimming of TCR beta chains, and an independent cohort replicated the association. Only TCR beta chains were sequenced in this cohort, and the absence of alpha or paired-chain data limited detectable features. A further reported finding was that TCR beta sequences accurately predicted the HLA-A and HLA-B alleles for most subjects in the first cohort. A later analysis reported that several top co-occurrence clusters appeared linked to parvovirus B19, influenza, CMV and Epstein-Barr virus. Strong co-occurrence of HLA alleles, especially DR and DQ, made assigning TCR associations to individual alleles difficult. In a later analysis, TCR association rates were found to vary across HLA loci, with the most associated TCRs seen for DRB1 alleles and the fewest for HLA-C alleles. Specific HLA alleles were associated with 16,951 TCR beta sequences at a false discovery rate of 0.05 in a later analysis. In an earlier analysis of fewer than 700 of the donors, most TCR beta V segments appeared in productive rearrangements about 87% or about 30% of the time, broadly matching IMGT annotations. Roughly uniform sequencing depth across donors was assumed in presence/absence analyses, although this assumption may not hold. In a later genetic analysis, fewer N-insertions in productive TCRs were reported among donors in an Asian-associated ancestry cluster than the roughly 700-donor mean.

In total, 666 healthy bone marrow donors made up the cohort. At the time of sampling, all cohort members were nominally healthy, though unrecorded immune exposures were likely present. The donor was CMV seronegative and belonged to the group of 352 seronegative cohort members. A peripheral blood sample was provided by each donor, and peripheral blood mononuclear cells were used for TCR beta sequencing. The Qiagen DNeasy Blood Extraction Kit was used to extract genomic DNA from the blood cell samples. To prepare the library, the immunoSEQ multiplex PCR assay was applied. For the multiplex PCR, a mixture combining 60 forward primers for TCR Vbeta segments and 13 reverse primers for TCR Jbeta segments was used. The CDR3 region of rearranged TCR beta genes was amplified from genomic DNA by a multiplex PCR assay. The amplified TCR beta libraries were sequenced on the Illumina HiSeq System as 87-base-pair reads. The study's own analysis went as follows. A later analysis counted 65 million to 90 million unique TCR beta chains across the 666 repertoires, and some 11 million of these chains were shared by at least two donors. Raw reads were error-corrected and collapsed into unique sequences by a nearest-neighbor algorithm in which closely related sequences were merged to remove PCR and sequencing errors. CDR3 sequences were aligned to IMGT reference sequences to assign V, D and J gene segments. Each retained sequence needed at least a six-nucleotide match to both a V gene segment and a J gene segment. A rearrangement was called productive if the CDR3 had no stop codons and remained in frame with V and J, and every other rearrangement was called non-productive. CDR3 was defined by IMGT convention, running from the second conserved V-encoded cysteine to the conserved J-encoded phenylalanine. Sequences without an unambiguous match to a single V gene segment were excluded from the earlier analysis of about 600 of the donors. In an earlier analysis of some 590 of the donors, a V segment was called functional when productive rearrangements were above 56.7%, and segregating when the standard deviation between donors exceeded 5%. A statistical classification framework was built for diagnosing cytomegalovirus status from the catalog of TCR beta chain sequences. A later analysis assigned V and J genes by comparing TCR nucleotide sequences with IMGT/GENE-DB human TR gene sequences. Using the TCRdist pipeline, a later analysis assigned CDR3 sequences along with most-parsimonious VDJ recombination scenarios. In a later analysis, each TCR beta chain was defined by its CDR3 amino acid sequence together with its V-gene family, and reads lacking a unique V-gene family were excluded. In a later analysis, several hundred highly shared, low-generation-probability nucleotide sequences were removed to address suspected cross-contamination and a sequencing artifact. In a later analysis, a clonal expansion index for each public chain was calculated from normalized within-repertoire ranks of inferred template counts. In a later analysis, generation probabilities were computed with a VDJ recombination model fitted to out-of-frame rearrangements, and the resulting probabilities were checked against IGoR. A later analysis scored TCR-TCR, TCR-HLA and TCR-CMV co-occurrence with hypergeometric tests, applying a repertoire-size bias correction to TCR pairs. To estimate false discovery rates, a later analysis permuted the HLA or CMV assignments 20 times. In a later analysis, co-occurring TCRs were grouped with DBSCAN, and TCRdist sequence similarity was added when clustering was performed within HLA-allele-positive subsets. Repertoires with fewer than 30,000 or more than 120,000 public chains were left out of co-occurrence clustering, as were about 5 repertoires with anomalous nucleotide sharing. This is the immuneACCESS table as TCRdb keeps it, with only in-frame sequences that have V and J called. A part of the clones is gone; compared with another copy, unresolved V genes explain less than half, and the rest is unexplained. The V and J calls and clone size come from that table; D and trimming were worked out from the DNA. This sample is represented by 150,000 or so clones; just under 75% of them were singletons. Jointly, the top ten make up 1.5% to 2% of the sample.

A word on this clone: Its antigen is not yet known. Base qualities are missing; no much larger clone stands one base away.

The CDR3 contains 14 residues, cysteine and phenylalanine counted. The read is trimmed to its CDR3 DNA, 42 bases read in frame from base 1. CDR1 is given as SGDLS and CDR2 as YYNGEE, both from the germline V gene. Trimming costs V 3 bases and J 3 bases, and their ends lie 9 bases apart. The sequence was collected from a woman younger than 35 in good health and CMV-seronegative. Input material: PBMCs. The chain employs TRBV9 and TRBJ2-2, with the D gene call left open. The nucleotide sequence is given as TGTGCCAGCAGCGGTGACTCCCACACCGGGGAGCTGTTTTTT. It encodes CASSGDSHTGELFF.